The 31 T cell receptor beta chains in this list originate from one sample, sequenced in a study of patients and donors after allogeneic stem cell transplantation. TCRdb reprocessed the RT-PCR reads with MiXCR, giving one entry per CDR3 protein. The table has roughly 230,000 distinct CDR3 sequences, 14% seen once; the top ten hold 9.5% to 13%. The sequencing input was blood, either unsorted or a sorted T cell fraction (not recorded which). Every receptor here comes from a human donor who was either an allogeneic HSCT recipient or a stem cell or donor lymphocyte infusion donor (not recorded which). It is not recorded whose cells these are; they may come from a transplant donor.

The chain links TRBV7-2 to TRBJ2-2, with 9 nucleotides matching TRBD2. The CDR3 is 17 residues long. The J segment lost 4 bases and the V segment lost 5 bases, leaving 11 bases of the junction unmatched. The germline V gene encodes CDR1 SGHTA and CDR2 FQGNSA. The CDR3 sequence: CASSHNKAGGRTGELFF. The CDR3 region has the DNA TGTGCCAGCAGCCACAACAAGGCGGGAGGGCGCACCGGGGAGCTGTTTTTT.

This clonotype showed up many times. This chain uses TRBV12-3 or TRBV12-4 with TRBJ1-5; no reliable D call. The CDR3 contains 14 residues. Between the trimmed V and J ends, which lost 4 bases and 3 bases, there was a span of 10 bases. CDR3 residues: CASSSASFNQPQHF. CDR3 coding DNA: TGTGCCAGCAGTTCCGCCAGCTTCAATCAGCCCCAGCATTTT.

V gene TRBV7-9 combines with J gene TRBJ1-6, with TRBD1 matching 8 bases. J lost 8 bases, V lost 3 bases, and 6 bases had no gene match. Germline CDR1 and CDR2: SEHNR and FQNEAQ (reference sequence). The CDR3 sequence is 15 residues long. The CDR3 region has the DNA TGTGCCAGCAGCTTTCGACAGGGGACGCATTCACCCCTCCACTTT. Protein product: CASSFRQGTHSPLHF.

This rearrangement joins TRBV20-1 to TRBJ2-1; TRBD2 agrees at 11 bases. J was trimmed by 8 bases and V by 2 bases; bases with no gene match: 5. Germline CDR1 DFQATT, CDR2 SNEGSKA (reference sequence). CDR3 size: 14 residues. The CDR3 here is CSARSPTSGDEQFF. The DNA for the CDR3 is TGCAGTGCTAGATCGCCGACTAGCGGGGATGAGCAGTTCTTC.

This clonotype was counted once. The CDR3 is CASSLDGRARETQYF. As DNA, the CDR3 is TGTGCCAGCAGCTTGGACGGGAGGGCGAGAGAGACCCAGTACTTC. The chain couples TRBV11-2 to TRBJ2-5; 8 nucleotides match TRBD2. Germline V gives CDR1 SGHAT, CDR2 FQNNGV. The V gene end was trimmed by 3 bases and the J gene end by 4 bases; junction bases not matched to a gene: 7. The CDR3 length is 15 residues.

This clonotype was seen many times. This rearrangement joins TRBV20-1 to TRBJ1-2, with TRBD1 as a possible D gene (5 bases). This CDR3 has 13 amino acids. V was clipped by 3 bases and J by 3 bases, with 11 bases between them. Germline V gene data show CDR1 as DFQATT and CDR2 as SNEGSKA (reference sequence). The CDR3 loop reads CSASMGGDYGYTF. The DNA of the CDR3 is TGCAGTGCTAGTATGGGGGGGGACTATGGCTACACCTTC.

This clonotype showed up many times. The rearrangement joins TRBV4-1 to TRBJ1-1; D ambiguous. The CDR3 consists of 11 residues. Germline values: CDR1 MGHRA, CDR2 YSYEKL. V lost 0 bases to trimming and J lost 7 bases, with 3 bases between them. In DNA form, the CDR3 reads TGCGCCAGCAGCCAAGAGGGTGAAGCTTTCTTT. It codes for CASSQEGEAFF.

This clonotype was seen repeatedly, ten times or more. The CDR3 loop is CSARVTQGVGNTIYF. The CDR3 DNA reads as TGCAGTGCTAGAGTCACACAGGGGGTCGGAAACACCATATATTTT. The chain carries TRBV20-1 and TRBJ1-3; TRBD1 matches 8 bases. The V segment lost 1 base and the J segment 4 bases; nucleotides outside the gene matches: 6. Germline CDR1 reads DFQATT; CDR2 reads SNEGSKA (reference sequence). The CDR3 covers 15 residues.

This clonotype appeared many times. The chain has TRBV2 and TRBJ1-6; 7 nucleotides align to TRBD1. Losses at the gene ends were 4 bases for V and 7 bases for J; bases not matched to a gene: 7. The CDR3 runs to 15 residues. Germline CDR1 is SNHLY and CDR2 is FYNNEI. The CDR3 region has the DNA TGTGCCAGCAGTGTAGGGACAGCAGCAAATTCACCCCTCCACTTT. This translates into CASSVGTAANSPLHF.

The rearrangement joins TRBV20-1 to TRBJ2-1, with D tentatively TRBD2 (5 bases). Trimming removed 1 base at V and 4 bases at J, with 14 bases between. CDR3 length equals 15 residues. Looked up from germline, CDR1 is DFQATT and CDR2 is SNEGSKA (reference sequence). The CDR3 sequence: CSARVPIGGYNEQFF. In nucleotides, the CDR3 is TGCAGTGCTAGAGTCCCGATTGGAGGATACAATGAGCAGTTCTTC.

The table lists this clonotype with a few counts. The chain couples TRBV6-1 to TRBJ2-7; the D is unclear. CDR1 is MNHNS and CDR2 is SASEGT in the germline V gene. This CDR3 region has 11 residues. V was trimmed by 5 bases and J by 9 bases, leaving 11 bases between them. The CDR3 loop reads CASSSAGTQYF. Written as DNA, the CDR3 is TGTGCCAGCAGTTCGGCCGGAACGCAGTACTTC.

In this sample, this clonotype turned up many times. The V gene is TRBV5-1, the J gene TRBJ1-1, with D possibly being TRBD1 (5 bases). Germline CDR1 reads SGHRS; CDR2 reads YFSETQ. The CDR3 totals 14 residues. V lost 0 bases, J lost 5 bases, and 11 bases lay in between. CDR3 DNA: TGCGCCAGCAGCTTGGCCGGGAAGGGGACTGAAGCTTTCTTT. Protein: CASSLAGKGTEAFF.

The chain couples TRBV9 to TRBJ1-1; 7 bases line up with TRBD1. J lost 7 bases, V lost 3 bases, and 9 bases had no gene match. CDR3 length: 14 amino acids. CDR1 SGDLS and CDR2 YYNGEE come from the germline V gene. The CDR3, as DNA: TGTGCCAGCAGCGCTACCGGGACAGCTAATGAAGCTTTCTTT. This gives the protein CASSATGTANEAFF.

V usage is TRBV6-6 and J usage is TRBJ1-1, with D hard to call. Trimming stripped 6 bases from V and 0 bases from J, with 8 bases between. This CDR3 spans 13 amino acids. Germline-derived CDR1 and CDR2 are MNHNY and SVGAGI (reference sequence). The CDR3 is CASRTTLNTEAFF. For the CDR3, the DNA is TGTGCCAGCAGGACGACACTGAACACTGAAGCTTTCTTT.

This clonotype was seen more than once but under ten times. CDR3 in amino acids: CSVGLGPRLGEAFF. In nucleotides, the CDR3 is TGCAGCGTTGGGCTAGGGCCGCGTTTGGGTGAAGCTTTCTTT. This chain connects TRBV29-1 to TRBJ1-1, with D hard to call. Trimming pared 4 bases from V and 7 bases from J, leaving 19 bases between. The CDR3 is made up of 14 amino acids. The germline V gene encodes CDR1 SQVTM and CDR2 ANQGSEA.

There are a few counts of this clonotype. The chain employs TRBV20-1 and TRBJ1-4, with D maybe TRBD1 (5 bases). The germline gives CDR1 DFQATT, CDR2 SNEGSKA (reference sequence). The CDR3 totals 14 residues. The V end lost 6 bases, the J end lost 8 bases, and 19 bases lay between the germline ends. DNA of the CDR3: TGCAGTGCCAGATTATGGGGGAACGGAGAAAAACTGTTTTTT. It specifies CSARLWGNGEKLFF.

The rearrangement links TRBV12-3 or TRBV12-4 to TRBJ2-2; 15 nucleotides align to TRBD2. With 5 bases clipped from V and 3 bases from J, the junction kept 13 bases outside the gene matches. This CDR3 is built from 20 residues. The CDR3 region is CASSNPPGLAGGPYTGELFF. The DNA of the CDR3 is TGTGCCAGCAGTAACCCGCCGGGACTAGCGGGGGGCCCCTACACCGGGGAGCTGTTTTTT.

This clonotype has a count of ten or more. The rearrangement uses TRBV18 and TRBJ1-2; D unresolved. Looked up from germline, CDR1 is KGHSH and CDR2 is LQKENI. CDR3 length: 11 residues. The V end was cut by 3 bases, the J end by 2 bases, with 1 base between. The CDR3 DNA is TGTGCCAGCTCACCGAACTATGGCTACACCTTC. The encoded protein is CASSPNYGYTF.

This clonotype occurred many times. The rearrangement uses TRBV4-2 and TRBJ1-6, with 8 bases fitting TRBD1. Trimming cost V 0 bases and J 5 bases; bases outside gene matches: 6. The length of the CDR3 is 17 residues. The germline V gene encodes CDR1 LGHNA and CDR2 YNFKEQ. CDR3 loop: CASSQDVQGANNSPLHF. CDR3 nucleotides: TGTGCCAGCAGCCAAGATGTGCAGGGGGCTAATAATTCACCCCTCCACTTT.

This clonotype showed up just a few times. As DNA, the CDR3 is TGTGCCAGCAAACCTAACGGGGTCGAGCAGTACTTC. It yields the protein CASKPNGVEQYF. The chain joins TRBV6-2 or TRBV6-3 to TRBJ2-7; possibly TRBD2 for D (5 bases). The CDR3 extends over 12 amino acids. Trimming took 7 bases from V and 6 from J, leaving 13 bases between them. CDR1 and CDR2 (germline): MNHEY, SVGEGT.

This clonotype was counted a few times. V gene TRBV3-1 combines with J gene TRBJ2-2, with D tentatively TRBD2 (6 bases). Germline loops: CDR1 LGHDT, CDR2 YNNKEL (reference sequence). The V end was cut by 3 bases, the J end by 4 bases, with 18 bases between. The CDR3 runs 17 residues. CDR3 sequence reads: CASSQVPETSRTGELFF. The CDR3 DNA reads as TGTGCCAGCAGCCAGGTGCCGGAGACTAGTCGCACCGGGGAGCTGTTTTTT.

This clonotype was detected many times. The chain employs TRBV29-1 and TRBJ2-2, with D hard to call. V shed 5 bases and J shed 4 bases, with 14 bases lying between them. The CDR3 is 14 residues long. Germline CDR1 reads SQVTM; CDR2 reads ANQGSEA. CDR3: CSVRSGTSTGELFF. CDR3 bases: TGCAGCGTTCGCTCCGGTACGAGCACCGGGGAGCTGTTTTTT.

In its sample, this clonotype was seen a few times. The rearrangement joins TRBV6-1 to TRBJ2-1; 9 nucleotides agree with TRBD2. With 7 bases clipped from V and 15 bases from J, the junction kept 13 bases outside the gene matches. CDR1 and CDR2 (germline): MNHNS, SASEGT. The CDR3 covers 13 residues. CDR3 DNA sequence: TGTGCCAGCAATCGAGCGGGGGGAGCGGGGGGGTTCTTC. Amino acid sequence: CASNRAGGAGGFF.

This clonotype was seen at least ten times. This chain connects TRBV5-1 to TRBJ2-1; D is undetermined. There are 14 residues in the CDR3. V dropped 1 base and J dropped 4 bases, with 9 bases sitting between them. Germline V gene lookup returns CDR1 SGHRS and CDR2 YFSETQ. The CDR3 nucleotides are TGCGCCAGCAGCTTGTCGGTAGCTTACAATGAGCAGTTCTTC. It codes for CASSLSVAYNEQFF.

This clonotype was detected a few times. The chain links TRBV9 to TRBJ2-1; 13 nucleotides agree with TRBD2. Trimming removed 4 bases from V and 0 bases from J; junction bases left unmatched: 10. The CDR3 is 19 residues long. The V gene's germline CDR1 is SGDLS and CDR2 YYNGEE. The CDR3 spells CASSLTGTSGMVSYNEQFF. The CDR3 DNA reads TGTGCCAGCAGCCTAACCGGGACTAGCGGGATGGTCTCCTACAATGAGCAGTTCTTC. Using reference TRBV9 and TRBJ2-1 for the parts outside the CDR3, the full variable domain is DSGVTQTPKHLITATGQRVTLRCSPRSGDLSVYWYQQSLDQGLQFLIQYYNGEERAKGNILERFSAQQFPDLHSELNLSSLELGDSALYFCASSLTGTSGMVSYNEQFFGPGTRLTVL.

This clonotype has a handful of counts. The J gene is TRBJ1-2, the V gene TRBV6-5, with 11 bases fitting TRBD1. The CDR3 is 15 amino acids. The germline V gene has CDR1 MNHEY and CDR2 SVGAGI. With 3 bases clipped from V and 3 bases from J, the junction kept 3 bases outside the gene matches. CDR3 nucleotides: TGTGCCAGCAGTTATGGGACAGGGGGATACTATGGCTACACCTTC. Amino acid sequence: CASSYGTGGYYGYTF.

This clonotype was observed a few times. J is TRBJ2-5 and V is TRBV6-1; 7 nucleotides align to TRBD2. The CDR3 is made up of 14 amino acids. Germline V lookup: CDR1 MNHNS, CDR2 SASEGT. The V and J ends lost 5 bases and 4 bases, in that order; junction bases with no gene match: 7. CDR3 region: CASSPRTRGETQYF. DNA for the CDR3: TGTGCCAGCAGTCCGAGGACTAGGGGAGAGACCCAGTACTTC.

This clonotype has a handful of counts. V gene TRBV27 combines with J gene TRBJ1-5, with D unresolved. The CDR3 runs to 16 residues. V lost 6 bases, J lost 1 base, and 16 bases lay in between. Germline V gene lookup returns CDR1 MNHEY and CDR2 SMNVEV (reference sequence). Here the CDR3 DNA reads TGTGCCAGCAGCAGGACTGATGTCGGGAGCAATCAGCCCCAGCATTTT. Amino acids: CASSRTDVGSNQPQHF.

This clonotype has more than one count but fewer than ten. In nucleotides, the CDR3 is TGCGCCAGCAGCCAAATAAACCCCGGAAAACAGGGGGCTTGGGATACGCAGTATTTT. It codes for CASSQINPGKQGAWDTQYF. The rearrangement uses TRBV4-1 and TRBJ2-3, with 9 nucleotides matching TRBD1. This CDR3 is 19 amino acids long. Germline V CDR1 and CDR2: MGHRA, YSYEKL. V lost 2 bases and J lost 6; bases outside the gene matches: 18.

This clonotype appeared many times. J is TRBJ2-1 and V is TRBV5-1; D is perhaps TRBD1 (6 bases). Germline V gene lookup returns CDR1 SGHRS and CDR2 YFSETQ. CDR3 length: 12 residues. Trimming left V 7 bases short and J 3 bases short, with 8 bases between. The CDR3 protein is CASGTSYNEQFF. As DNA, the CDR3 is TGCGCCAGCGGGACAAGCTACAATGAGCAGTTCTTC. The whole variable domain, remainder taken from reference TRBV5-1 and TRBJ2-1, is KAGVTQTPRYLIKTRGQQVTLSCSPISGHRSVSWYQQTPGQGLQFLFEYFSETQRNKGNFPGRFSGRQFSNSRSEMNVSTLELGDSALYLCASGTSYNEQFFGPGTRLTVL.

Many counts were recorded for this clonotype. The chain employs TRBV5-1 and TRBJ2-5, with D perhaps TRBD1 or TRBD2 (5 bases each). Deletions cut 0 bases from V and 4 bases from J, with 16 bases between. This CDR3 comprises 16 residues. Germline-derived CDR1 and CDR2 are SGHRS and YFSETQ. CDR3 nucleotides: TGCGCCAGCAGCTTGGGGGGACCCTCCTTGGGAGAGACCCAGTACTTC. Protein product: CASSLGGPSLGETQYF.